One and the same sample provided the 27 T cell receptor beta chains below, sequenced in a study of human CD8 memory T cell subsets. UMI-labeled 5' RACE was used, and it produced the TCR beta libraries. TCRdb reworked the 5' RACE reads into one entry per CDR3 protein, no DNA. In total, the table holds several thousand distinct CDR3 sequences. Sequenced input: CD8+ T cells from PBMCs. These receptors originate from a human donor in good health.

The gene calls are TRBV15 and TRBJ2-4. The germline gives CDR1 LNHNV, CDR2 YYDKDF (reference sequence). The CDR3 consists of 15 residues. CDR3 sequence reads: CATSEGPLAKNIQYF.

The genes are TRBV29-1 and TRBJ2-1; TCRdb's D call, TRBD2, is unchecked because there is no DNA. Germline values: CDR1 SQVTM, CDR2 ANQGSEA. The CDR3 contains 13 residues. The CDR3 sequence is CSAGTSPYDEQFF.

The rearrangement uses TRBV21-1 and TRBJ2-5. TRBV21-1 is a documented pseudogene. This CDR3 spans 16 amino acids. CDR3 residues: CASSDQSAPVQETQYF.

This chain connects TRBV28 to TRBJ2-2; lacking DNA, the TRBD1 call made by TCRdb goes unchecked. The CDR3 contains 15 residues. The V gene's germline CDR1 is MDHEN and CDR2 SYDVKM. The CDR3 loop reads CASSLRDASVGELFF.

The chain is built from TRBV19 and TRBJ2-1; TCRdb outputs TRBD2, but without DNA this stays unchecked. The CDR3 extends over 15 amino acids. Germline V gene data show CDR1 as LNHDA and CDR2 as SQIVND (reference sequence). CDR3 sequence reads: CASDPRDSTRNEQFF. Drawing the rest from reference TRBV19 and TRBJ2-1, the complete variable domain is DGGITQSPKYLFRKEGQNVTLSCEQNLNHDAMYWYRQDPGQGLRLIYYSQIVNDFQKGDIAEGYSVSREKKESFPLTVTSAQKNPTAFYLCASDPRDSTRNEQFFGPGTRLTVL.

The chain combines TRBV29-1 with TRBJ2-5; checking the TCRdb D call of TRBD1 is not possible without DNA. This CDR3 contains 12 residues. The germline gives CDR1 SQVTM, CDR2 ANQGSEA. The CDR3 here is CSVRDGVETQYF.

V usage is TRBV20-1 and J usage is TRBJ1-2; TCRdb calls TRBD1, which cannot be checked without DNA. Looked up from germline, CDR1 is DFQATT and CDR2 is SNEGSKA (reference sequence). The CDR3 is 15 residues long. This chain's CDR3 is CSASRVKRDRGGYTF.

CDR3 sequence: CASSLRLYEQFF. The V and J genes are TRBV11-2 and TRBJ2-1. CDR1 and CDR2 (germline): SGHAT, FQNNGV. The CDR3 is 12 residues long.

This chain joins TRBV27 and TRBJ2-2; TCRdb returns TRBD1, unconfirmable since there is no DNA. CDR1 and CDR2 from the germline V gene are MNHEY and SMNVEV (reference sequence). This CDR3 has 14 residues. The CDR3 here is CASKPGLDTGELFF.

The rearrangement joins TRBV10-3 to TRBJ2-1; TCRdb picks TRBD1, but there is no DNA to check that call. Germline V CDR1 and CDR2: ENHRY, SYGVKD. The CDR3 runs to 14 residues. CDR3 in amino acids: CAISEGQGAGEQFF.

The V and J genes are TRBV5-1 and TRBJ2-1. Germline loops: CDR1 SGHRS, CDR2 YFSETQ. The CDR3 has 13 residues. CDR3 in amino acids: CASRYETYNEQFF.

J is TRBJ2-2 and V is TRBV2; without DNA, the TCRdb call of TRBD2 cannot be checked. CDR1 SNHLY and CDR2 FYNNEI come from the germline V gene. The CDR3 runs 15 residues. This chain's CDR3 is CASSGPSGSPGELFF.

CDR3 residues: CASSQAPGSQPQHF. This rearrangement joins TRBV4-1 to TRBJ1-5; no DNA is available, so the TRBD1 call from TCRdb remains unchecked. There are 14 residues in the CDR3. Germline V gives CDR1 MGHRA, CDR2 YSYEKL.

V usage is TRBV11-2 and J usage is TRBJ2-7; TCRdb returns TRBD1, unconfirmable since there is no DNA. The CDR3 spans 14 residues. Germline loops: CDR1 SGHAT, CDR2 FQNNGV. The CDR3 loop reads CASSPTTDSYEQYF.

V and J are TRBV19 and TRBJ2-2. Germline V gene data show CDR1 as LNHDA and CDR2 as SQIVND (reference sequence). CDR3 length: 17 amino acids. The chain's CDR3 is CASTIPFAAANTGELFF.

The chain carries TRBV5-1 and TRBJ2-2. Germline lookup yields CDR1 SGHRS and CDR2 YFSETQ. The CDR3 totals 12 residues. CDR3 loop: CASSFTDGELFF.

The CDR3 region is CASSPTWGADTGELFF. The chain carries TRBV7-2 and TRBJ2-2; without DNA, the TCRdb call of TRBD1 cannot be checked. Looked up from germline, CDR1 is SGHTA and CDR2 is FQGNSA. The CDR3 covers 16 residues.

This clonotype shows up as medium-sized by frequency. The CDR3 is CASAPGQEYYQETQYF. V is TRBV5-4 and J is TRBJ2-5; the D gene TCRdb calls, TRBD1, cannot be checked with no DNA. The germline V gene encodes CDR1 SGHNT and CDR2 YYREEE (reference sequence). CDR3 size: 16 residues. Full variable domain (outside the CDR3, taken from reference TRBV5-4 and TRBJ2-5): ETGVTQSPTHLIKTRGQQVTLRCSSQSGHNTVSWYQQALGQGPQFIFQYYREEENGRGNFPPRFSGLQFPNYSSELNVNALELDDSALYLCASAPGQEYYQETQYFGPGTRLLVL.

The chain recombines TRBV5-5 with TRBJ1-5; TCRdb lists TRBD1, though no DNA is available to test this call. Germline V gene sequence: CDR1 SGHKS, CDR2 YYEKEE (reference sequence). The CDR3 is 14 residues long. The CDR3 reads CASSIGTHNQPQHF.

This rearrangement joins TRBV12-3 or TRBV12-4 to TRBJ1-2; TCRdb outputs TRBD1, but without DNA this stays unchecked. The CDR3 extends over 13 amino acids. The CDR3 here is CASSTGTVYGYTF.

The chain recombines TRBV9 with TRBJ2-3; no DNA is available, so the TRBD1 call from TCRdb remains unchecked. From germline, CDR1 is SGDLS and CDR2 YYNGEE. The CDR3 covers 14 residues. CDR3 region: CASSDGAGGDTQYF.

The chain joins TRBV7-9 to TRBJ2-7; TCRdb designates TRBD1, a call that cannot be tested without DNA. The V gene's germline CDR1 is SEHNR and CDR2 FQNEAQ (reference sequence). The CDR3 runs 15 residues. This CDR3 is CASSLGQGAANEQYF.

CDR3 amino acids: CAWGREFHYGYTF. J is TRBJ1-2 and V is TRBV30; TCRdb calls TRBD1, which cannot be checked without DNA. The CDR3 has 13 residues. Germline V gives CDR1 GTSNPN, CDR2 SVGIG (reference sequence).

CDR3 residues: CSASPGGIYEQYF. The chain uses TRBV20-1 and TRBJ2-7; TCRdb's D call of TRBD2 is untestable without DNA. CDR3 size: 13 residues. Looked up from germline, CDR1 is DFQATT and CDR2 is SNEGSKA (reference sequence).

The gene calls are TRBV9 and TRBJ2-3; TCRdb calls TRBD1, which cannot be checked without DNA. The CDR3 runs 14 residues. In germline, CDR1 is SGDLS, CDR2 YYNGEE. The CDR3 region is CASSGSKGGDTQYF.

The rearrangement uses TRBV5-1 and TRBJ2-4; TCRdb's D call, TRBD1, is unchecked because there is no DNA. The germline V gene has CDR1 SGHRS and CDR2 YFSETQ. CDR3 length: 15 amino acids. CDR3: CASSDTGGAVYIQYF.

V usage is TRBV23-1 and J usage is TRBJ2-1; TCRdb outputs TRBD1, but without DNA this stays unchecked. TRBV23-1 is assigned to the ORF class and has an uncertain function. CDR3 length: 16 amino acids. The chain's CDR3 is CASSRTPGQGNNEQFF.